Listed below are T cell receptor beta chains from one sample, sequenced in a study of early T cells in non-severe SARS-CoV-2 infection. TCRdb re-derived calls from the 5' RACE reads in MiXCR, one entry per CDR3 protein. The repertoire consists of 50,000 or so distinct CDR3 sequences, with 8% occurring once and the leading ten covering 8.5% to 10%. The material sequenced was whole blood. These receptors were obtained from an adult who was a healthcare worker with PCR-confirmed SARS-CoV-2 infection or an uninfected control (not recorded which). The CDR3 runs from the conserved cysteine through the conserved F or W. The order of the fields is J gene, D gene, clone size, V gene, CDR3 protein, CDR3 DNA. The D gene is left open where the match is weak. Part of the rows lack a size; the others show once, few, many or a class for expanded clones.

j_gene: TRBJ2-3; d_gene: TRBD2; abundance: many; v_gene: TRBV5-1; CDR3aa: CASSLEPSGDTQYF; CDR3nt: TGCGCCAGCAGCTTGGAGCCTAGCGGAGATACGCAGTATTTT
j_gene: TRBJ2-7; d_gene: NA; abundance: many; v_gene: TRBV29-1; CDR3aa: CSVSLKGLGEQYF; CDR3nt: TGCAGCGTCTCTCTTAAGGGCCTTGGCGAGCAGTACTTC
j_gene: TRBJ1-2; d_gene: NA; abundance: many; v_gene: TRBV12-3/TRBV12-4; CDR3aa: CASSFPGASYGYTF; CDR3nt: TGTGCCAGCAGCTTCCCGGGGGCAAGCTATGGCTACACCTTC
j_gene: TRBJ2-3; d_gene: TRBD2; abundance: many; v_gene: TRBV7-3; CDR3aa: CASSLALAGADTQYF; CDR3nt: TGTGCCAGCAGCTTAGCCCTAGCGGGGGCCGATACGCAGTATTTT
j_gene: TRBJ2-3; d_gene: NA; abundance: many; v_gene: TRBV7-2; CDR3aa: CASSPSGRSRSSTDTQYF; CDR3nt: TGTGCCAGCAGCCCTTCAGGTCGGAGCCGCTCTAGCACAGATACGCAGTATTTT
j_gene: TRBJ2-3; d_gene: NA; abundance: NA; v_gene: TRBV5-1; CDR3aa: CASSLDFQGSTDTQYF; CDR3nt: TGCGCCAGCAGCTTGGATTTCCAGGGGAGCACAGATACGCAGTATTTT
j_gene: TRBJ2-7; d_gene: NA; abundance: many; v_gene: TRBV4-2; CDR3aa: CASSPRGAYEQYF; CDR3nt: TGTGCCAGCAGCCCGAGGGGGGCCTACGAGCAGTACTTC
j_gene: TRBJ2-2; d_gene: NA; abundance: NA; v_gene: TRBV7-7; CDR3aa: CASSQYGTAGELFF; CDR3nt: TGTGCTAGCAGCCAATACGGAACGGCCGGGGAGCTGTTTTTT
j_gene: TRBJ1-1; d_gene: NA; abundance: few; v_gene: TRBV6-2/TRBV6-3; CDR3aa: CASSPKRTLNTEAFF; CDR3nt: TGTGCCAGCAGTCCAAAGAGGACATTGAACACTGAAGCTTTCTTT
j_gene: TRBJ2-2; d_gene: TRBD2; abundance: many; v_gene: TRBV7-6; CDR3aa: CASSLASGSAGELFF; CDR3nt: TGTGCCAGCAGCTTAGCTAGCGGGAGTGCCGGGGAGCTGTTTTTT
j_gene: TRBJ2-7; d_gene: TRBD2; abundance: few; v_gene: TRBV3-1; CDR3aa: CASSQGLAGYEQYF; CDR3nt: TGTGCCAGCAGCCAGGGACTAGCGGGGTACGAGCAGTACTTC
j_gene: TRBJ1-1; d_gene: NA; abundance: NA; v_gene: TRBV19; CDR3aa: CASSIGANTEAFF; CDR3nt: TGTGCCAGTAGTATAGGGGCGAACACTGAAGCTTTCTTT
j_gene: TRBJ1-1; d_gene: NA; abundance: many; v_gene: TRBV30; CDR3aa: CAWRGSGWTEAFF; CDR3nt: TGTGCCTGGAGGGGCTCAGGGTGGACTGAAGCTTTCTTT
j_gene: TRBJ2-2; d_gene: TRBD2; abundance: NA; v_gene: TRBV29-1; CDR3aa: CNTRGVAGETNTGELFF; CDR3nt: TGCAACACACGTGGAGTAGCGGGGGAAACGAACACCGGGGAGCTGTTTTTT
j_gene: TRBJ2-5; d_gene: TRBD2; abundance: NA; v_gene: TRBV9; CDR3aa: CASSPGTSGSQETQYF; CDR3nt: TGTGCCAGCAGCCCAGGGACTAGCGGGAGTCAAGAGACCCAGTACTTC
j_gene: TRBJ2-6; d_gene: TRBD1; abundance: NA; v_gene: TRBV7-6; CDR3aa: CASSYSGQGASGANVLTF; CDR3nt: TGTGCCAGCAGCTACTCGGGACAGGGGGCTTCTGGGGCCAACGTCCTGACTTTC
j_gene: TRBJ2-7; d_gene: NA; abundance: few; v_gene: TRBV10-3; CDR3aa: CAISEGTDNEQYF; CDR3nt: TGTGCCATCAGTGAAGGGACGGATAACGAGCAGTACTTC
j_gene: TRBJ2-2; d_gene: NA; abundance: NA; v_gene: TRBV20-1; CDR3aa: CSAADSNTGELFF; CDR3nt: TGCAGTGCCGCTGACTCAAACACCGGGGAGCTGTTTTTT
j_gene: TRBJ1-5; d_gene: NA; abundance: many; v_gene: TRBV7-9; CDR3aa: CASSSGYSNQPQHF; CDR3nt: TGTGCCAGCAGCTCAGGGTACTCCAATCAGCCCCAGCATTTT
j_gene: TRBJ2-5; d_gene: NA; abundance: NA; v_gene: TRBV7-9; CDR3aa: CASSSTWGTRETQYF; CDR3nt: TGTGCCAGCAGCTCAACCTGGGGCACGAGGGAGACCCAGTACTTC
j_gene: TRBJ2-5; d_gene: NA; abundance: many; v_gene: TRBV2; CDR3aa: CASSGTKETQYF; CDR3nt: TGTGCCAGCAGTGGGACAAAAGAGACCCAGTACTTC
j_gene: TRBJ2-7; d_gene: TRBD2; abundance: many; v_gene: TRBV4-3; CDR3aa: CASSRQLAASYEQYF; CDR3nt: TGCGCCAGCAGCCGGCAACTAGCGGCCTCCTACGAGCAGTACTTC
j_gene: TRBJ2-2; d_gene: TRBD2; abundance: many; v_gene: TRBV12-3/TRBV12-4; CDR3aa: CASSWGLAGEAGELFF; CDR3nt: TGTGCCAGCAGTTGGGGACTAGCGGGAGAGGCCGGGGAGCTGTTTTTT
j_gene: TRBJ2-7; d_gene: NA; abundance: few; v_gene: TRBV27; CDR3aa: CASSSGTRAYEQYF; CDR3nt: TGTGCCAGCAGCTCCGGGACACGGGCCTACGAGCAGTACTTC
j_gene: TRBJ2-1; d_gene: TRBD2; abundance: few; v_gene: TRBV7-9; CDR3aa: CASSPRLRGLAGISYNEQFF; CDR3nt: TGTGCCAGCAGCCCGAGACTGCGGGGACTAGCGGGGATCTCCTACAATGAGCAGTTCTTC
j_gene: TRBJ2-1; d_gene: TRBD2; abundance: few; v_gene: TRBV6-2/TRBV6-3; CDR3aa: CASGVAGGSYNEQFF; CDR3nt: TGTGCCAGCGGGGTAGCGGGGGGCTCCTACAATGAGCAGTTCTTC
j_gene: TRBJ1-1; d_gene: NA; abundance: few; v_gene: TRBV29-1; CDR3aa: CSVGRGNTEAFF; CDR3nt: TGCAGCGTTGGCAGGGGAAACACTGAAGCTTTCTTT
j_gene: TRBJ2-3; d_gene: NA; abundance: few; v_gene: TRBV27; CDR3aa: CASSHLTDTQYF; CDR3nt: TGTGCCAGCAGTCACCTCACAGATACGCAGTATTTT
j_gene: TRBJ2-7; d_gene: NA; abundance: NA; v_gene: TRBV11-3; CDR3aa: CASSLNGGWVYEQYF; CDR3nt: TGTGCCAGCAGCTTAAACGGGGGCTGGGTTTACGAGCAGTACTTC
j_gene: TRBJ2-1; d_gene: NA; abundance: NA; v_gene: TRBV24-1; CDR3aa: CATSDTVQGRDQFF; CDR3nt: TGTGCCACCAGTGACACGGTACAGGGAAGAGACCAGTTCTTC
j_gene: TRBJ1-6; d_gene: NA; abundance: many; v_gene: TRBV7-2; CDR3aa: CASRLSGGARSPLHF; CDR3nt: TGTGCCAGCAGGTTATCTGGGGGCGCACGGTCACCCCTCCACTTT
j_gene: TRBJ2-3; d_gene: TRBD2; abundance: NA; v_gene: TRBV4-3; CDR3aa: CASSPLAGDTDTQYF; CDR3nt: TGCGCCAGCAGCCCGCTAGCGGGAGATACAGATACGCAGTATTTT
j_gene: TRBJ2-3; d_gene: TRBD2; abundance: many; v_gene: TRBV7-9; CDR3aa: CASRLLAGGRDTQYF; CDR3nt: TGTGCCAGCAGATTACTAGCGGGAGGTAGAGATACGCAGTATTTT
j_gene: TRBJ1-5; d_gene: TRBD1; abundance: NA; v_gene: TRBV12-3/TRBV12-4; CDR3aa: CASRRGPGNQPQHF; CDR3nt: TGTGCCAGCAGGAGGGGGCCGGGCAATCAGCCCCAGCATTTT
j_gene: TRBJ2-7; d_gene: NA; abundance: many; v_gene: TRBV12-3/TRBV12-4; CDR3aa: CASTPPGEGAQYF; CDR3nt: TGTGCCAGCACCCCGCCGGGCGAGGGAGCGCAGTACTTC
j_gene: TRBJ1-3; d_gene: NA; abundance: few; v_gene: TRBV11-3; CDR3aa: CASSPITGHSGNTIYF; CDR3nt: TGTGCCAGCAGCCCGATTACGGGGCACTCTGGAAACACCATATATTTT
j_gene: TRBJ2-7; d_gene: TRBD1; abundance: many; v_gene: TRBV29-1; CDR3aa: CSVEGTGGYEQYF; CDR3nt: TGCAGCGTTGAAGGGACAGGGGGTTACGAGCAGTACTTC
j_gene: TRBJ2-7; d_gene: NA; abundance: few; v_gene: TRBV9; CDR3aa: CASSPPAVRPYEQYF; CDR3nt: TGTGCCAGCAGCCCACCGGCAGTGAGGCCCTACGAGCAGTACTTC
j_gene: TRBJ2-3; d_gene: TRBD2; abundance: many; v_gene: TRBV12-5; CDR3aa: CASGLSGGITDTQYF; CDR3nt: TGTGCTAGTGGCCTCAGCGGGGGGATCACAGATACGCAGTATTTT
j_gene: TRBJ2-2; d_gene: NA; abundance: NA; v_gene: TRBV5-1; CDR3aa: CASSLGPRGGGELFF; CDR3nt: TGCGCCAGCAGCTTGGGGCCCCGTGGCGGCGGGGAGCTGTTTTTT
j_gene: TRBJ2-5; d_gene: TRBD2; abundance: few; v_gene: TRBV25-1; CDR3aa: CASSARLAGAQETQYF; CDR3nt: TGTGCCAGCAGTGCCAGACTAGCGGGGGCCCAAGAGACCCAGTACTTC
j_gene: TRBJ2-1; d_gene: TRBD2; abundance: NA; v_gene: TRBV11-2; CDR3aa: CASSLWTSGRAGNEQFF; CDR3nt: TGTGCCAGCAGCTTATGGACTAGCGGGAGGGCCGGAAATGAGCAGTTCTTC
j_gene: TRBJ1-1; d_gene: TRBD1; abundance: many; v_gene: TRBV5-4; CDR3aa: CASSPTGVMETEAFF; CDR3nt: TGTGCCAGCAGTCCAACAGGGGTGATGGAGACTGAAGCTTTCTTT
j_gene: TRBJ2-1; d_gene: TRBD2; abundance: NA; v_gene: TRBV11-2; CDR3aa: CASSPSPGLRSSYNEQFF; CDR3nt: TGTGCCAGCAGCCCCAGCCCGGGACTAAGGAGCTCCTACAATGAGCAGTTCTTC
j_gene: TRBJ2-3; d_gene: TRBD2; abundance: NA; v_gene: TRBV11-3; CDR3aa: CASSLDGTSTDTQYF; CDR3nt: TGTGCCAGCAGCTTAGACGGGACTAGTACAGATACGCAGTATTTT
j_gene: TRBJ2-2; d_gene: NA; abundance: many; v_gene: TRBV3-1; CDR3aa: CASSQDRNGELFF; CDR3nt: TGTGCCAGCAGCCAAGATCGGAACGGGGAGCTGTTTTTT